This T cell receptor beta chain originates from a study of blood T cell repertoires in COVID-19 (TCRdb year 2020). Background on the whole study: The collaborator samples originated in the United States, Italy and Spain and spanned the acute and convalescent phases of COVID-19. The material from the prospective study consisted of cDNA or gDNA derived from T cells, B-cell-depleted T cells, or PBMCs. The dataset comprised deeply sampled blood TCRbeta repertoires from subjects exposed to, actively infected with, or recovered from COVID-19. The repertoires were made available in a free public database intended to serve as a resource for research on the immune response to SARS-CoV-2. The samples were drawn from two sources: the first 160 participants of the ongoing ImmuneRACE study, and 1,254 subjects contributed by 6 global collaborators. Sample metadata almost always included a de-identified subject ID, COVID-19 status, age in years and sex. Where available, HLA class I and class II types were taken from metadata supplied by the sample provider and were not determined by assay-based typing. What the research found in general, with its limitations: The amount of clinical and demographic metadata varied by source and participant and was provided uncurated.

As concerns this clone: Its antigen remains unidentified. No clone much larger than this one lies a single base away; base qualities are absent.

TCRbeta CDR3 regions were amplified from genomic DNA by means of the immunoSEQ Assay, a bias-controlled multiplex PCR. The paper's processing steps were these. The number of nucleated cells in each sample was estimated by amplification of reference gene primers within the assay. Sequence reads were collapsed and filtered to measure the absolute abundance of every unique TCRbeta CDR3 rearrangement. For each sample, productive Simpson clonality was calculated as the square root of Simpson's diversity index over productive rearrangements. TCRdb re-hosts the immuneACCESS table, in-frame sequences only. Its copies lack some clones; in the studies checked, an unresolved V gene accounts for under half of them, and the cause for the rest is not known. From that table come the V and J calls and clone size; the DNA was used to work out D and trimming. The sample has 150,000 to 200,000 clones on record, 75% to 80% of them singletons. In total, the top ten clones hold around 24% of the sample.

Collaborating institutions collected whole blood in K2EDTA tubes following their own protocols. For TCRbeta analysis, collaborators shipped samples as frozen whole blood, isolated PBMCs, or DNA extracted from either of those sample types. The CDR3 sequence holds 16 residues, the cysteine and phenylalanine included. This entry keeps only the CDR3 DNA: 48 bases, framed from base 1. V is cut back by 1 base and J by 7 bases, with 10 bases in the junction unmatched. Via the germline V gene, CDR1 is SGHTA and CDR2 FQGNSA. Sequencing was done on a sample of peripheral blood. The sequence was obtained from a woman in her 70s with acute or convalescent COVID-19. The chain links TRBV7-2 with TRBJ2-7; the central 10 bases match TRBD1. In nucleotide form, the sequence is TGTGCCAGCAGCTTAGAACCTGGACAGGGGGATGAGGAGCAGTACTTC. Translation gives CASSLEPGQGDEEQYF.